This TCR beta chain was recorded in a study of human T cells and chemical hapten exposure. The CDR3 extends over 14 amino acids. Germline V gene lookup returns CDR1 MDHEN and CDR2 SYDVKM. Trimming took off 7 bases at V and 7 bases at J, with 19 bases between the two ends. This clonotype was recorded many times. Sample time point: pre-sensitization, week 0. Treatment specified: therapeutic diphenylcyclopropenone sensitization with weekly scalp DPC. Blood collection took place prior to placing each patch test. In the original processing: Sample TCR counts, which ranged from roughly 23,224 to 750,000, had a median of roughly 96,000. TCRdb redid the calling of the RACE reads with MiXCR, one entry per CDR3 protein. The V and J calls here are based on TCRdb, not the publication. The data contain more than 55,000 distinct CDR3 sequences, more than 7.5% of them singletons.

The chain has TRBV28 and TRBJ1-1, with D possibly TRBD1 on 6 matching bases. The sequence was obtained from a man aged 35 to 55 with alopecia areata. Some clones in this sample may be carry-over from other donors' samples. Sequencing was performed on whole blood, taken in connection with sensitization to the hapten diphenylcyclopropenone (DPC). For the CDR3, the DNA is TGTGCCAGCACTTCACGGGGGGGCCGAAATGAAGCTTTCTTT. Its translation: CASTSRGGRNEAFF.